This entry lists 26 T cell receptor beta chains sequenced from one sample in a study of T cells in Graves' hyperthyroidism and ophthalmopathy. TCR beta CDR3 regions were amplified from RNA transcripts. TCR CDR3 regions were first amplified by RT-PCR with HTBI primers. TCRdb reprocessed the multiplex PCR reads via MiXCR and lists one record per CDR3 protein. The data hold under 300,000 distinct CDR3 sequences, with 13% to 15% observed a single time. The sequenced material came from blood. The receptors come from a woman in her forties or fifties with Graves' hyperthyroidism that later progressed to Graves' ophthalmopathy.

The table lists this clonotype with many counts. The chain employs TRBV29-1 and TRBJ1-1; unclear D gene. CDR3 length: 14 residues. Germline CDR1 SQVTM, CDR2 ANQGSEA. Trimming pared 4 bases from V and 4 bases from J, leaving 16 bases between. The CDR3: CSVVKSGDGTEAFF. The CDR3 region has the DNA TGCAGCGTTGTTAAGTCTGGGGATGGCACTGAAGCTTTCTTT. Full variable domain (outside the CDR3, taken from reference TRBV29-1 and TRBJ1-1): SAVISQKPSRDICQRGTSLTIQCQVDSQVTMMFWYRQQPGQSLTLIATANQGSEATYESGFVIDKFPISRPNLTFSTLTVSNMSPEDSSIYLCSVVKSGDGTEAFFGQGTRLTVV.

The genes are TRBV3-1 and TRBJ1-3, with D uncertain. Trimming took 1 base from V and 0 from J, leaving 16 bases between them. CDR1 is LGHDT, CDR2 YNNKEL, per germline (reference sequence). The CDR3 loop spans 18 amino acids. The CDR3 loop is CASSQVLPRPISGNTIYF. The CDR3 nucleotides read TGTGCCAGCAGCCAAGTCCTGCCCCGGCCGATCTCTGGAAACACCATATATTTT. Supplemented by reference TRBV3-1 and TRBJ1-3, the full variable domain reads DTAVSQTPKYLVTQMGNDKSIKCEQNLGHDTMYWYKQDSKKFLKIMFSYNNKELIINETVPNRFSPKSPDKAHLNLHINSLELGDSAVYFCASSQVLPRPISGNTIYFGEGSWLTVV.

This clonotype was detected ten times or more. The chain is built from TRBV20-1 and TRBJ1-1; D is uncertain. The germline CDR1 and CDR2 sequences are DFQATT and SNEGSKA (reference sequence). Trimming cost V 6 bases and J 6 bases, with 14 bases left between them. This CDR3 spans 12 amino acids. This CDR3 reads CSATPPPAEAFF. The CDR3 nucleotides are TGCAGTGCAACACCCCCACCCGCTGAAGCTTTCTTT.

The rearrangement joins TRBV5-1 to TRBJ2-1; D gene ambiguous. Germline-derived CDR1 and CDR2 are SGHRS and YFSETQ. The CDR3 loop spans 15 amino acids. V lost 0 bases, J lost 6 bases, and 13 bases lay in between. CDR3 region: CASSLGSTWGNEQFF. The CDR3 DNA follows: TGCGCCAGCAGCTTGGGTAGCACGTGGGGCAATGAGCAGTTCTTC.

This clonotype was counted ten times or more. The chain joins TRBV3-1 to TRBJ2-1; D unresolved. The germline V gene encodes CDR1 LGHDT and CDR2 YNNKEL (reference sequence). Trimming took off 4 bases at V and 5 bases at J, with 18 bases between the two ends. The CDR3 loop spans 16 amino acids. The CDR3 loop is CASSRVPGSLNNEQFF. DNA for the CDR3: TGTGCCAGCAGCCGGGTACCAGGATCCCTCAACAATGAGCAGTTCTTC.

Comment on this clonotype: Just one base apart from a much larger clone, this may be a read error. It is likely a read error, because the conserved phenylalanine at the end of the CDR3 is missing. V gene TRBV7-2 combines with J gene TRBJ1-2; TRBD1 is a possible D gene (6 bases). This CDR3 has 13 amino acids. The V gene's germline CDR1 is SGHTA and CDR2 FQGNSA. The V and J ends lost 5 bases and 4 bases respectively, with 11 bases between them. The CDR3 region is CASSPDRRYGYTS. The CDR3 coding sequence is TGTGCCAGCAGCCCTGACAGGCGCTATGGCTACACCTCC.

CDR3 protein: CASSEGTSGSQETQYF. DNA of the CDR3: TGTGCCAGCAGTGAAGGGACTAGCGGGAGCCAAGAGACCCAGTACTTC. V usage is TRBV2 and J usage is TRBJ2-5; 13 bases map to TRBD2. The V gene's germline CDR1 is SNHLY and CDR2 FYNNEI. The CDR3 loop spans 16 amino acids. After removal of 1 base from V and 1 base from J, the junction contained 0 bases not matched to a gene.

The sample holds many counts of this clonotype. The genes are TRBV6-1 and TRBJ2-7; 11 positions agree with TRBD2. After removal of 8 bases from V and 8 bases from J, the junction contained 8 bases not matched to a gene. This CDR3 contains 13 residues. The germline gives CDR1 MNHNS, CDR2 SASEGT. The CDR3 reads CASGLAGSRKQYF. CDR3 DNA: TGTGCCAGCGGACTAGCGGGTTCCCGTAAGCAGTACTTC.

A few counts support this clonotype. The J gene is TRBJ2-7, the V gene TRBV9, with TRBD1 identical over 7 bases. The germline V gene encodes CDR1 SGDLS and CDR2 YYNGEE. The V segment lost 3 bases and the J segment 1 base; nucleotides outside the gene matches: 4. This CDR3 has 14 residues. The CDR3: CASSGGQWSYEQYF. CDR3 nucleotide sequence: TGTGCCAGCAGCGGGGGACAGTGGTCCTACGAGCAGTACTTC.

The table lists this clonotype with a few counts. The chain employs TRBV15 and TRBJ1-1; TRBD1 is a possible D gene (5 bases). The CDR3 runs 19 residues. V gave up 0 bases and J gave up 0 bases, with 20 bases separating them. CDR1 and CDR2 (germline): LNHNV, YYDKDF (reference sequence). The chain's CDR3 is CATSRDNWVGGRLNTEAFF. In DNA, the CDR3 is TGTGCCACCAGCAGAGACAATTGGGTGGGGGGAAGATTGAACACTGAAGCTTTCTTT. The variable domain in full, completed from reference TRBV15 and TRBJ1-1, reads DAMVIQNPRYQVTQFGKPVTLSCSQTLNHNVMYWYQQKSSQAPKLLFHYYDKDFNNEADTPDNFQSRRPNTSFCFLDIRSPGLGDTAMYLCATSRDNWVGGRLNTEAFFGQGTRLTVV.

Ten or more counts support this clonotype. V is TRBV3-1 and J is TRBJ2-1; 10 nucleotides agree with TRBD2. Losses at the gene ends were 7 bases for V and 8 bases for J; bases not matched to a gene: 8. In germline, CDR1 is LGHDT, CDR2 YNNKEL (reference sequence). This CDR3 region has 14 residues. CDR3 protein: CASTKREGRYEQFF. CDR3 nucleotide sequence: TGTGCCAGCACGAAGCGGGAGGGCCGCTATGAGCAGTTCTTC.

This clonotype was seen repeatedly, ten times or more. The chain carries TRBV12-3 or TRBV12-4 and TRBJ1-5, with D possibly matching TRBD1 (5 bases). V lost 1 base and J lost 5, with 6 bases in between. The length of the CDR3 is 13 residues. This CDR3 is CASSLGQYQPQHF. CDR3 bases: TGTGCCAGCAGTTTAGGACAGTATCAGCCCCAGCATTTT.

This clonotype showed up many times. The V call is TRBV12-3 or TRBV12-4, the J call TRBJ2-3, with a possible D match to TRBD2 (5 bases). This CDR3 comprises 15 residues. With 7 bases removed from V and 5 bases from J, the gap between germline ends came to 19 bases. CDR3 amino acids: CASTTRGVDIDTQYF. For the CDR3, the DNA is TGTGCCAGCACCACTCGGGGTGTGGATATAGATACGCAGTATTTT.

This clonotype came up once. A much larger clonotype is one base distant, so this may be a read error. The chain links TRBV3-1 to TRBJ2-1, with D unresolved. CDR1 and CDR2 (germline): LGHDT, YNNKEL (reference sequence). CDR3 length: 14 residues. The CDR3 is CASNQEEAEPEQFF. DNA of the CDR3: TGTGCCAGCAACCAAGAAGAGGCGGAACCTGAGCAGTTCTTC.

To note about this clonotype: Since the CDR3 does not end with the conserved phenylalanine or tryptophan, this likely comes from a read error. The chain links TRBV28 to TRBJ2-7; D unresolved. Germline CDR1 and CDR2: MDHEN and SYDVKM. The CDR3 runs 15 residues. Trimming removed 5 bases at V and 2 bases at J, with 16 bases between. The CDR3 sequence is CASSMIATATYEQYL. The CDR3 DNA reads as TGTGCCAGCAGTATGATAGCCACCGCTACCTACGAGCAGTACCTC.

This clonotype has at least ten counts. This chain uses TRBV29-1 with TRBJ2-7; TRBD2 aligns across 8 bases. Trimming cost V 0 bases and J 5 bases; bases outside gene matches: 3. The CDR3 sequence is 13 residues long. CDR1 SQVTM and CDR2 ANQGSEA come from the germline V gene. For the CDR3, the DNA is TGCAGCGTTGAAGACGGGAGGGCCGACGAGCAGTACTTC. It is translated as CSVEDGRADEQYF.

There are many counts of this clonotype. This chain links TRBV7-8 with TRBJ2-3, with D possibly TRBD2 on 6 matching bases. Germline lookup yields CDR1 SGHVS and CDR2 FQNEAQ. The CDR3 is made up of 16 amino acids. V dropped 1 base and J dropped 0 bases, with 11 bases sitting between them. The CDR3 is CASSLVGLTSTDTQYF. In nucleotides, the CDR3 is TGTGCCAGCAGCTTAGTAGGACTAACTAGCACAGATACGCAGTATTTT. Based on the CDR3 plus reference TRBV7-8 and TRBJ2-3, the full variable domain is GAGVSQSPRYKVAKRGQDVALRCDPISGHVSLFWYQQALGQGPEFLTYFQNEAQLDKSGLPSDRFFAERPEGSVSTLKIQRTQQEDSAVYLCASSLVGLTSTDTQYFGPGTRLTVL.

The gene calls are TRBV14 and TRBJ1-1, with D uncertain. The V and J ends lost 1 base and 3 bases respectively, with 6 bases between them. The CDR3 sequence is 13 residues long. Germline loops: CDR1 SGHDN, CDR2 FVKESK. The CDR3 coding sequence is TGTGCCAGCAGCCAAGCCCAGTACACTGAAGCTTTCTTT. Amino acids: CASSQAQYTEAFF.

The sample holds many counts of this clonotype. A clone one base away is much larger, so this may be a read error. The chain is built from TRBV28 and TRBJ1-1, with D perhaps matching TRBD1 (5 bases). V was clipped by 1 base and J by 5 bases, with 17 bases between them. The CDR3 runs to 16 residues. The germline CDR1 and CDR2 sequences are MDHEN and SYDVKM. The CDR3 sequence: CASSLSGASKRTEAFF. As DNA, the CDR3 is TGTGCCAGCAGTTTATCTGGGGCCTCCAAAAGGACTGAAGCTTTCTTT. The whole variable domain, remainder taken from reference TRBV28 and TRBJ1-1, is DVKVTQSSRYLVKRTGEKVFLECVQDMDHENMFWYRQDPGLGLRLIYFSYDVKMKEKGDIPEGYSVSREKKERFSLILESASTNQTSMYLCASSLSGASKRTEAFFGQGTRLTVV.

This clonotype was seen many times. This chain uses TRBV11-1 with TRBJ1-3; D gene unclear. The CDR3 spans 16 residues. In germline, CDR1 is SGHAT, CDR2 FQDESV (reference sequence). Between the trimmed V and J ends, which lost 5 bases and 0 bases, there was a span of 14 bases. CDR3 sequence reads: CASSQRVAYSGNTIYF. The CDR3 nucleotides are TGTGCCAGCAGCCAACGTGTGGCCTACTCTGGAAACACCATATATTTT.

This clonotype was observed a few times. The CDR3 region is CSARAQGGLVTEAFF. The DNA of the CDR3 is TGCAGTGCTAGAGCCCAAGGGGGATTGGTCACTGAAGCTTTCTTT. The rearrangement uses TRBV20-1 and TRBJ1-1, with TRBD1 as a possible D gene (6 bases). This CDR3 has 15 amino acids. With 1 base removed from V and 4 bases from J, the gap between germline ends came to 16 bases. Germline CDR1 reads DFQATT; CDR2 reads SNEGSKA (reference sequence).

This clonotype has a count of ten or more. The chain combines TRBV29-1 with TRBJ2-5; D remains unclear. V lost 4 bases to trimming and J lost 2 bases, with 11 bases between them. CDR3 length: 13 residues. CDR1 is SQVTM and CDR2 is ANQGSEA in the germline V gene. CDR3 DNA: TGCAGCGTTGCTCTGGGCGGACAAGAGACCCAGTACTTC. It specifies CSVALGGQETQYF. The entire variable domain, with the rest obtained from reference TRBV29-1 and TRBJ2-5, is as follows: SAVISQKPSRDICQRGTSLTIQCQVDSQVTMMFWYRQQPGQSLTLIATANQGSEATYESGFVIDKFPISRPNLTFSTLTVSNMSPEDSSIYLCSVALGGQETQYFGPGTRLLVL.

At least ten counts were recorded for this clonotype. The V gene is TRBV10-3, the J gene TRBJ1-2, with D unclear. The germline V gene encodes CDR1 ENHRY and CDR2 SYGVKD. This CDR3 is built from 13 residues. Trimming cost V 0 bases and J 7 bases, with 9 bases left between them. The DNA for the CDR3 is TGTGCCATCAGTGAGTCAGCTTTAGTTGGCTACACCTTC. Its protein is CAISESALVGYTF.

This clonotype was observed a few times. The V gene is TRBV10-3, the J gene TRBJ2-6; D may be TRBD1 or TRBD2 (5 bases each). Germline loops: CDR1 ENHRY, CDR2 SYGVKD. V was shortened by 4 bases and J by 0 bases, with 13 bases between the two germline ends. The CDR3 runs to 17 residues. CDR3 residues: CAISVFGAASGANVLTF. CDR3 DNA: TGTGCCATCAGTGTATTCGGGGCAGCCTCTGGGGCCAACGTCCTGACTTTC.

This clonotype was seen ten or more times. The chain combines TRBV12-3 or TRBV12-4 with TRBJ1-2, with D unresolved. Trimming took off 4 bases at V and 6 bases at J, with 15 bases between the two ends. This CDR3 is built from 14 residues. CDR3 region: CASSYESGSHGYTF. In DNA, the CDR3 is TGTGCCAGCAGTTATGAGAGCGGCAGCCATGGCTACACCTTC.

The chain couples TRBV20-1 to TRBJ2-1, with 13 bases that match TRBD2. This CDR3 is 16 amino acids long. The V segment lost 6 bases and the J segment 0 bases; nucleotides outside the gene matches: 5. Germline V gene lookup returns CDR1 DFQATT and CDR2 SNEGSKA (reference sequence). Here the CDR3 reads CSAPGLAGSSYNEQFF. The CDR3 DNA follows: TGCAGTGCCCCGGGACTAGCGGGGAGCTCCTACAATGAGCAGTTCTTC.